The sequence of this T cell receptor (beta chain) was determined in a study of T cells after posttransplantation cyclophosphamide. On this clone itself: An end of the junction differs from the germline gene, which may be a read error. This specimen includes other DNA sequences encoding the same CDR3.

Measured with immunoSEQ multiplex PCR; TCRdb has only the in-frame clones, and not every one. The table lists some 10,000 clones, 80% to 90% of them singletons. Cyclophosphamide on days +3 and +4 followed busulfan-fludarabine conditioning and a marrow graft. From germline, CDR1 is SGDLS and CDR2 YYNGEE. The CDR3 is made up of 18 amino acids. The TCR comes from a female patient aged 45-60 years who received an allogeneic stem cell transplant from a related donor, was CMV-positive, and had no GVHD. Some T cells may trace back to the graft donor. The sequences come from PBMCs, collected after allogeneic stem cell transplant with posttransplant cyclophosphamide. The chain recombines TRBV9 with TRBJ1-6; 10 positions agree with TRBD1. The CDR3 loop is CASSVGQGAVGLNSPLHF. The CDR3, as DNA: TGTGCCAGCAGCGTAGGACAGGGGGCGGTGGGCCTTAATTCCCCCCTCCACTTT. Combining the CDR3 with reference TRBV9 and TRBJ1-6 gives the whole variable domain DSGVTQTPKHLITATGQRVTLRCSPRSGDLSVYWYQQSLDQGLQFLIQYYNGEERAKGNILERFSAQQFPDLHSELNLSSLELGDSALYFCASSVGQGAVGLNSPLHFGNGTRLTVT.